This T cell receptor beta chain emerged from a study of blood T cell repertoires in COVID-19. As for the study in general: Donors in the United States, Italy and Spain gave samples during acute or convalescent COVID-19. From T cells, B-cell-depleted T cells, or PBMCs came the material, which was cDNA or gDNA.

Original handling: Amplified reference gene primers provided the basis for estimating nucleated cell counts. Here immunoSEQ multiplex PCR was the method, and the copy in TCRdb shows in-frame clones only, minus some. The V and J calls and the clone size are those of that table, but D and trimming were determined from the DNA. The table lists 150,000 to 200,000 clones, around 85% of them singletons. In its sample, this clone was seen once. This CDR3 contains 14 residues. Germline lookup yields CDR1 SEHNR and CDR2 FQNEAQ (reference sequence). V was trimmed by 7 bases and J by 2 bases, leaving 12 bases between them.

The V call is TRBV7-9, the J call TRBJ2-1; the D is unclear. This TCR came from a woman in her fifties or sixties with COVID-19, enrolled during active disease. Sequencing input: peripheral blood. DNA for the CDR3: TGTGCCAGCAACCAGGAAGCCCCCTACAATGAGCAGTTCTTC. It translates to CASNQEAPYNEQFF.